The text below deals with one TCR beta chain. Antigen: not known. This sample is drawn from a study of CD8 T cells in ankylosing spondylitis. Study outcomes and limitations: In synovial fluid and blood from reactive arthritis, some motif variants were previously reported. Blood of patients with ankylosing spondylitis appeared to be characterized by a TCR beta motif of eight highly homologous variants.

TCRdb re-called the 5' RACE reads through MiXCR, storing one row per CDR3 protein. Of roughly 440,000 distinct CDR3 sequences listed, more than 15% are singletons. The CDR3 is 19 residues long. The germline CDR1 and CDR2 sequences are DFQATT and SNEGSKA (reference sequence). Trimming removed 3 bases at V and 0 bases at J, with 24 bases between. The receptor was isolated from a male donor with ankylosing spondylitis. What was sequenced was blood, either unsorted or a sorted T cell fraction (not recorded which). The chain couples TRBV20-1 to TRBJ2-1, with D perhaps matching TRBD2 (6 bases). For the CDR3, the DNA is TGCAGTGCTAGTACCCCCCTCCCTAGCGCAACAAGCTCCTACAATGAGCAGTTCTTC. Protein: CSASTPLPSATSSYNEQFF.